This section outlines one T cell receptor beta chain sequence together with its context. In this sample, this clone turned up a few times. This clone's antigen is unknown. The record has no base qualities; no much larger clone is one base away. Each collaborating institution followed its own protocols to collect whole blood in K2EDTA tubes. For TCRbeta analysis, collaborator samples were shipped as frozen whole blood, as isolated PBMCs, or as DNA extracted from either sample type. The data derive from a study of blood T cell repertoires in COVID-19 (dated by TCRdb to 2019 to 2021). Regarding the study in general: The collaborator samples originated in the United States, Italy and Spain and spanned the acute and convalescent phases of COVID-19. The dataset comprised deeply sampled blood TCRbeta repertoires from subjects exposed to, actively infected with, or recovered from COVID-19. The material from the prospective study consisted of cDNA or gDNA derived from T cells, B-cell-depleted T cells, or PBMCs. The samples were drawn from the first 160 participants of the ongoing ImmuneRACE study and from over a thousand subjects provided by 6 global collaborators. The sample metadata nearly always contained a de-identified subject ID, COVID-19 status, age in years and sex. A freely available public database, intended as a resource for researchers studying the immune response to SARS-CoV-2, is where the repertoires were released. Where HLA class I and class II types were available, the types were taken from metadata supplied by the sample provider, not from assay-based typing. The investigation overall reported the following: The amount of clinical and demographic metadata varied by source and participant and was provided uncurated.

The immunoSEQ Assay, a bias-controlled multiplex PCR, was used to amplify TCRbeta CDR3 regions from genomic DNA. The source study handled its data this way. The number of nucleated cells in each sample was estimated by amplification of reference gene primers within the assay. To quantify the absolute abundance of each unique TCRbeta CDR3 rearrangement, sequence reads were collapsed and filtered. Productive Simpson clonality was computed per sample as the square root of Simpson's diversity index over productive rearrangements. TCRdb re-hosts the immuneACCESS table, in-frame sequences only. Its copies lack some clones; in the studies checked, an unresolved V gene accounts for under half of them, and the cause for the rest is not known. Clonal size and the V and J genes are those of that table, whereas D and trimming came from the DNA. The sample yields about 380,000 clones; 81% were counted once. The top ten hold under 1.2% of the sample.

Ends trimmed: V by 2 bases, J by 0 bases; bases unmatched to a gene: 3. Reading the germline V gene (reference sequence) gives CDR1 SEHNR and CDR2 FQNEAQ. Including cysteine and phenylalanine, the CDR3 has 15 amino acids. Only the CDR3 part of the read is kept: 45 bases, read in frame from the first base. The rearranged segments are TRBV7-9 and TRBJ1-1, and TRBD1 aligns with 7 junction nucleotides. Input material: peripheral blood. The receptor was derived from a human donor with acute or convalescent COVID-19. The donor label of this sample is uncertain. In nucleotide form, the sequence is TGTGCCAGCAGCTTAATAGGGGGCCTGAACACTGAAGCTTTCTTT. Translated, this is CASSLIGGLNTEAFF.